This T cell receptor beta chain emerged from a study of cytomegalovirus exposure and HLA in healthy donors. The PCR was carried out with 60 Vbeta primers and 13 Jbeta primers. The table came from immunoSEQ multiplex PCR; TCRdb's copy has only in-frame clones and leaves some out. The sample holds about 140,000 clones. To note about this clone: Its antigen is as yet unknown.

CDR1 and CDR2 from the germline V gene are SGHNT and YYREEE (reference sequence). This CDR3 spans 15 amino acids. The ends were cut back, 0 bases at V and 4 bases at J, with 13 bases in the middle. Study findings and constraints: TRBV6-2, TRBV6-3 and some other V segments were unresolvable in 87-base-pair reads. In a later analysis, V- and J-gene trimming of beta chains associated with a DCLRE1C missense variant, replicated independently. Most of the TCR beta V segments (in an earlier analysis) were productive either about 87% or about 30% of the time.

The receptor was isolated from a woman aged 18-29 years in good health and CMV-seronegative. The chain carries TRBV5-4 and TRBJ1-1, with a weak D call TRBD1 (5 bases). Sequencing was performed on PBMCs. The CDR3 protein is CASSLGGPMTTEAFF. In DNA form, the CDR3 reads TGTGCCAGCAGCTTGGGGGGCCCTATGACCACTGAAGCTTTCTTT.